The 14 T cell receptor beta chains below were found in one sample sequenced in a study of blood T cells in healthy people across ages. It was with a sample-barcoded 5' primer and a J-beta primer mix that a second PCR of roughly 7 to 12 cycles was run. TCRdb redid the calling of the 5' RACE reads with MiXCR, one entry per CDR3 protein. This table holds approximately 1.5 million distinct CDR3 sequences, 35% to 45% found once. The sequenced material came from blood. These TCRs come from a woman between 18 and 29 years old in good health.

V is TRBV5-1 and J is TRBJ2-1, with 11 nucleotides matching TRBD2. After removal of 5 bases from V and 2 bases from J, the junction contained 6 bases not matched to a gene. This CDR3 is built from 16 residues. Looked up from germline, CDR1 is SGHRS and CDR2 is YFSETQ. The CDR3 region has the DNA TGCGCCAGCAGGATACTAGCGGGGGCACCCTACAATGAGCAGTTCTTC. Its protein product is CASRILAGAPYNEQFF. The whole variable domain, filled in from reference TRBV5-1 and TRBJ2-1, reads KAGVTQTPRYLIKTRGQQVTLSCSPISGHRSVSWYQQTPGQGLQFLFEYFSETQRNKGNFPGRFSGRQFSNSRSEMNVSTLELGDSALYLCASRILAGAPYNEQFFGPGTRLTVL.

In its sample, this clonotype was seen once. This rearrangement joins TRBV30 to TRBJ1-2; D gene uncertain. This CDR3 has 11 residues. Germline assignment: CDR1 GTSNPN and CDR2 SVGIG (reference sequence). V was clipped by 0 bases and J by 8 bases, with 7 bases between them. CDR3 sequence reads: CAWSVLWGYTF. DNA for the CDR3: TGTGCCTGGAGTGTACTCTGGGGCTACACCTTC.

This clonotype appeared a few times. The chain has TRBV20-1 and TRBJ2-1; D remains unclear. This CDR3 is 13 amino acids long. Trimming stripped 3 bases from V and 8 bases from J, with 14 bases between. Per the germline V gene, CDR1 is DFQATT and CDR2 is SNEGSKA (reference sequence). The CDR3 region is CSASLTSGDEQFF. DNA of the CDR3: TGCAGTGCTAGTTTAACGTCGGGCGATGAGCAGTTCTTC.

This clonotype was counted a few times. The chain links TRBV12-3 or TRBV12-4 to TRBJ2-7; the D gene is possibly TRBD1 (6 bases). The J call is in doubt because the DNA end fits TRBJ2-5 better. This CDR3 has 13 residues. CDR3 coding DNA: TGTGCCAGCAGCAACTACAGGGCTCAGACCCAGTACTTC. Its translation: CASSNYRAQTQYF.

This clonotype was seen a handful of times. V gene TRBV6-2 or TRBV6-3 combines with J gene TRBJ2-1, with 7 bases fitting TRBD2. The CDR3 has 17 amino acids. Germline V gene sequence: CDR1 MNHEY, CDR2 SVGEGT. Unmatched junction bases numbered 14, after V lost 7 bases and J lost 2 bases. The CDR3 loop is CASKGLLGRETYNEQFF. CDR3 in DNA: TGTGCCAGCAAGGGACTCCTGGGGCGGGAGACCTACAATGAGCAGTTCTTC.

This clonotype was seen only a few times. The chain combines TRBV6-2 or TRBV6-3 with TRBJ2-1; the match to TRBD2 covers 9 bases. This CDR3 contains 15 residues. Germline CDR1 is MNHEY and CDR2 is SVGEGT. V trimming: 7 bases; J trimming: 6 bases; junction bases outside the gene matches: 10. The CDR3, as DNA: TGTGCCAGCAACGTAGCGGGAGTATTGGGCAATGAGCAGTTCTTC. Amino acids: CASNVAGVLGNEQFF.

V and J are TRBV20-1 and TRBJ1-6; perhaps TRBD1 as D (5 bases). The CDR3 consists of 14 residues. The V and J ends lost 2 bases and 7 bases respectively, with 12 bases between them. Germline-derived CDR1 and CDR2 are DFQATT and SNEGSKA (reference sequence). CDR3 nucleotide sequence: TGCAGTGCTAGAAAGGGGCAGGTGAATTCACCCCTCCACTTT. Residues: CSARKGQVNSPLHF.

The rearrangement uses TRBV12-3 or TRBV12-4 and TRBJ2-2, with TRBD2 identical over 7 bases. CDR3 length equals 15 residues. J was trimmed by 7 bases and V by 5 bases; bases with no gene match: 10. The CDR3 loop is CASSAQWGGIGELFF. The CDR3, as DNA: TGTGCCAGCAGTGCCCAATGGGGAGGGATCGGGGAGCTGTTTTTT.

The sample holds many counts of this clonotype. The chain carries TRBV20-1 and TRBJ2-1; the D is unclear. Trimming cost V 3 bases and J 8 bases, with 17 bases left between them. Germline CDR1 is DFQATT and CDR2 is SNEGSKA (reference sequence). The CDR3 loop spans 14 amino acids. CDR3 sequence reads: CSARKLSGVDEQFF. The CDR3 region has the DNA TGCAGTGCTAGGAAGCTAAGTGGGGTCGATGAGCAGTTCTTC.

This clonotype occurred a few times. V is TRBV11-3 and J is TRBJ2-5; unclear D gene. The germline CDR1 and CDR2 sequences are SGHNT and YENEEA. The CDR3 covers 13 residues. Trimming removed 2 bases from V and 7 bases from J, with 11 bases in between. The CDR3 here is CASSLNQDGTQYF. The CDR3 coding sequence is TGTGCCAGCAGCTTAAACCAGGATGGGACCCAGTACTTC.

The V and J genes are TRBV5-5 and TRBJ2-1, with a weak D call TRBD2 (5 bases). Germline V gene data show CDR1 as SGHKS and CDR2 as YYEKEE (reference sequence). Trimming removed 0 bases at V and 6 bases at J, with 13 bases between. This CDR3 has 15 residues. This CDR3 is CASSLVGNPRNEQFF. The DNA of the CDR3 is TGTGCCAGCAGCTTGGTCGGGAACCCTCGCAATGAGCAGTTCTTC.

This sequence joins TRBV7-9 and TRBJ2-5; D could derive from TRBD1 or TRBD2 (6 bases each). V lost 6 bases and J 4 bases, leaving 15 bases between the germline ends. From germline, CDR1 is SEHNR and CDR2 FQNEAQ (reference sequence). The CDR3 is 14 residues long. CDR3 sequence: CASSYSGGRETQYF. The DNA of the CDR3 is TGTGCCAGCAGTTACTCTGGGGGGCGAGAGACCCAGTACTTC.

This clonotype was picked up a small number of times. The chain recombines TRBV7-9 with TRBJ1-1; tentatively, D is TRBD1 (6 bases). The CDR3 is 14 amino acids. V was cut by 5 bases and J by 11 bases, with 21 bases left in between. Germline-derived CDR1 and CDR2 are SEHNR and FQNEAQ (reference sequence). The CDR3 nucleotides read TGTGCCAGCAGCCATTCGATGAAGACAGGATGGGCTTTCTTT. Its protein is CASSHSMKTGWAFF.

The genes are TRBV2 and TRBJ2-7, with D hard to call. V was pared by 7 bases and J by 7 bases, with 17 bases between. Germline V gene data show CDR1 as SNHLY and CDR2 as FYNNEI. The CDR3 has 13 residues. As DNA, the CDR3 is TGTGCCAGCACTGCTGACTCCGGGTGGGAGCAGTACTTC. Encoded protein: CASTADSGWEQYF. Using reference TRBV2 and TRBJ2-7 for the parts outside the CDR3, the full variable domain is EPEVTQTPSHQVTQMGQEVILRCVPISNHLYFYWYRQILGQKVEFLVSFYNNEISEKSEIFDDQFSVERPDGSNFTLKIRSTKLEDSAMYFCASTADSGWEQYFGPGTRLTVT.